Following are 7 T cell receptor beta chains from one sample sequenced in a study of blood T cells in healthy people across ages. Sample-barcoded 5' priming and a J-beta primer mix drove a second PCR of roughly 6 to 12 cycles. MiXCR, run by TCRdb on the 5' RACE reads, gives a single entry per CDR3 protein. This table has 700,000 or so distinct CDR3 sequences, roughly 20% appearing once. The specimen was blood. These receptors originate from a man aged 65 to 79 in good health.

This clonotype was counted a few times. The chain links TRBV20-1 to TRBJ1-4; D is unclear. The CDR3 is 15 residues long. The germline CDR1 and CDR2 sequences are DFQATT and SNEGSKA (reference sequence). The V end was cut by 6 bases, the J end by 9 bases, with 23 bases between. The CDR3 sequence is CSALPPPGFGKKLFF. CDR3 DNA: TGCAGTGCCCTCCCCCCACCCGGTTTCGGTAAAAAACTGTTTTTT.

This sequence joins TRBV11-2 and TRBJ2-7; D perhaps matches TRBD1 (5 bases). The germline V gene encodes CDR1 SGHAT and CDR2 FQNNGV. The CDR3 runs 14 residues. V lost 0 bases to trimming and J lost 2 bases, with 8 bases between them. For the CDR3, the DNA is TGTGCCAGCAGCTTAGACAGGGTTACCTACGAGCAGTACTTC. Protein: CASSLDRVTYEQYF.

This clonotype has just a few counts. CDR3 region: CASRPDRGGGYTF. For the CDR3, the DNA is TGTGCCAGCAGGCCGGACAGGGGTGGAGGCTACACCTTC. The gene calls are TRBV12-3 or TRBV12-4 and TRBJ1-2; 9 nucleotides align to TRBD1. CDR3 length: 13 residues. With V trimmed by 6 bases and J by 8 bases, 7 bases remained unmatched.

This clonotype has just a few counts. The junction departs from germline at one end; a sequencing error may be responsible. The V and J genes are TRBV12-3 or TRBV12-4 and TRBJ1-1; TRBD1 matches 7 bases. The CDR3 sequence is 13 residues long. The chain's CDR3 is CASGRGTNTETFF. As DNA, the CDR3 is TGTGCCAGCGGCAGGGGGACTAACACTGAAACTTTCTTT.

The rearrangement uses TRBV20-1 and TRBJ2-3; 14 bases are a match to TRBD2. The CDR3 consists of 15 residues. V was clipped by 1 base and J by 6 bases; unmatched bases: 3. Germline V CDR1 and CDR2: DFQATT, SNEGSKA (reference sequence). The CDR3 loop reads CSARGWTSGRDTQYF. CDR3 nucleotide sequence: TGCAGTGCTAGAGGTTGGACTAGCGGGAGGGATACGCAGTATTTT.

V usage is TRBV12-3 or TRBV12-4 and J usage is TRBJ2-5; no clear D. The V end lost 3 bases, the J end lost 5 bases, and 13 bases lay between the germline ends. The CDR3 covers 14 residues. The CDR3 DNA reads TGTGCCAGCAGTTTTGAGGAGTATTGGGAGACCCAGTACTTC. Amino acids: CASSFEEYWETQYF.

This clonotype has ten or more counts. The CDR3 bases are TGCAGTGCTGACAGGGTCACTAGCGGGGGGGCAGGCAATGAGCAGTTCTTC. Amino acid sequence: CSADRVTSGGAGNEQFF. The chain combines TRBV20-1 with TRBJ2-1; 13 bases map to TRBD2. There are 17 residues in the CDR3. Trimming took 5 bases from V and 6 from J; bases not matched to a gene: 13. Per the germline V gene, CDR1 is DFQATT and CDR2 is SNEGSKA (reference sequence).